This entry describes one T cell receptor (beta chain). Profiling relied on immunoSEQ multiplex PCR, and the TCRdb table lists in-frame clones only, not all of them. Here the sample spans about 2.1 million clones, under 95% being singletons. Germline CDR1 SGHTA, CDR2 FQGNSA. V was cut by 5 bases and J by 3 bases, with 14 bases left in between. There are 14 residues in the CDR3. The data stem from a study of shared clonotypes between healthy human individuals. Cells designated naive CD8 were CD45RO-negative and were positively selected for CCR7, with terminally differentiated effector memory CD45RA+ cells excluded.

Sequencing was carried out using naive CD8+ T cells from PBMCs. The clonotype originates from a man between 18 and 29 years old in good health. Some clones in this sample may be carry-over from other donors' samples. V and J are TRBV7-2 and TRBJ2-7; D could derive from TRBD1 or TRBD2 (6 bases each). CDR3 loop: CASSPRGSGYEQYF. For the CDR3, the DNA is TGTGCCAGCAGCCCCAGGGGTAGCGGCTACGAGCAGTACTTC.